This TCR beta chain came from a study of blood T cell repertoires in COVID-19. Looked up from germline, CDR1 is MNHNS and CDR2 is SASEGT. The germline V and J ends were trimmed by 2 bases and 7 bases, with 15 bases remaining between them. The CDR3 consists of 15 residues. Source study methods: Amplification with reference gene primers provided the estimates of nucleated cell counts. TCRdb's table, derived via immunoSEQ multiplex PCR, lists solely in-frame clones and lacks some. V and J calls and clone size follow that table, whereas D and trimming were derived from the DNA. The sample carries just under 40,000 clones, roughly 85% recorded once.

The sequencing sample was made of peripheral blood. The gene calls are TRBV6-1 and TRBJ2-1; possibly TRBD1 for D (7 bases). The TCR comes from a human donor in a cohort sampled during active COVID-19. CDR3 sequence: CASSEWRGRTNEQFF. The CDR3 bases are TGTGCCAGCAGTGAATGGAGGGGGCGCACGAATGAGCAGTTCTTC.